Listed below are T cell receptor beta chains from one sample, sequenced in a study of OX40 agonist ivuxolimab in advanced cancers. Measured with immunoSEQ multiplex PCR; TCRdb has only the in-frame clones, and not every one. The sample lists around 50,000 clones; around 80% were seen once. Sequencing used CD4+ or CD8+ T cells sorted from blood, obtained in a trial of the OX40 agonist ivuxolimab. Receptor source: an adult with an advanced solid tumor such as melanoma, head and neck, liver or kidney cancer. Both conserved end residues are part of each CDR3. D genes are given only for firm matches. Rows may omit the clone size; those that give it use once, few, many or a size class.

CASSSGGTLSYEQYF	TGTGCCAGCAGCAGCGGGGGGACCCTCTCCTACGAGCAGTACTTC	TRBD2	TRBV7-9	-	TRBJ2-7
CASSVGGRREGQETQYF	TGTGCCAGCAGCGTAGGGGGTAGGCGGGAGGGCCAGGAGACCCAGTACTTC	TRBD2	TRBV9	-	TRBJ2-5
CASSQDRGLPYEQYF	TGTGCCAGCAGCCAGGACAGGGGCCTGCCCTACGAGCAGTACTTC	TRBD1	TRBV6-1	-	TRBJ2-7
CASSMRGTGELFF	TGTGCCAGTAGTATGCGGGGCACCGGGGAGCTGTTTTTT	-	TRBV19	-	TRBJ2-2
CASSGRGMGGYTF	TGTGCCAGCAGTGGGCGGGGGATGGGGGGCTACACCTTC	-	TRBV6-5	-	TRBJ1-2
CASNLNGYTF	TGTGCCAGTAACCTCAATGGCTACACCTTC	-	TRBV19	-	TRBJ1-2
CAWSTVPSYEQYF	TGTGCCTGGAGTACTGTTCCCTCCTACGAGCAGTACTTC	-	TRBV30	-	TRBJ2-7
CASTDRGRDHNYGYTF	TGTGCCAGCACAGACAGGGGGCGCGACCATAACTATGGCTACACCTTC	TRBD1	TRBV19	-	TRBJ1-2
CASSPYLANYGYTF	TGTGCCAGCAGCCCTTATTTAGCTAACTATGGCTACACCTTC	-	TRBV9	-	TRBJ1-2
CASSEVGAGKNIQYF	TGTGCCAGCAGTGAAGTGGGTGCAGGAAAAAACATTCAGTACTTC	-	TRBV2	-	TRBJ2-4
CASSSLPYVSPDTQYF	TGTGCCAGCAGCTCGCTACCCTATGTCAGCCCAGATACGCAGTATTTT	-	TRBV7-9	few	TRBJ2-3
CASSPISRIGGAFGANVLTF	TGTGCCAGCAGCCCGATTAGCCGAATCGGGGGCGCTTTCGGGGCCAACGTCCTGACTTTC	-	TRBV27	-	TRBJ2-6
CASSVGKTGTGGETQYF	TGCGCCAGCAGCGTAGGGAAAACCGGGACAGGGGGGGAGACCCAGTACTTC	TRBD1	TRBV5-1	few	TRBJ2-5
CASSLGHYNEQFF	TGTGCCAGCAGCCTCGGACATTACAATGAGCAGTTCTTC	-	TRBV6-5	-	TRBJ2-1
CASSIAATASYNEQFF	TGTGCCAGTAGTATAGCGGCTACTGCATCCTACAATGAGCAGTTCTTC	-	TRBV19	-	TRBJ2-1
CASSFQPSRTGETQYF	TGCGCCAGCAGCTTCCAACCATCCCGGACAGGGGAGACCCAGTACTTC	TRBD1	TRBV5-1	few	TRBJ2-5
CASSGDRGQTQYF	TGTGCCAGCAGCGGTGACAGGGGGCAGACCCAGTACTTC	TRBD1	TRBV7-8	-	TRBJ2-5
CASRATGVTQPQHF	TGTGCCAGCAGGGCAACAGGGGTCACTCAGCCCCAGCATTTT	TRBD1	TRBV6-1	-	TRBJ1-5
CSVPSGSYNEQFF	TGCAGCGTTCCGAGCGGGAGTTACAATGAGCAGTTCTTC	TRBD2	TRBV29-1	-	TRBJ2-1
CASSLAVTPAGSPLHF	TGCGCCAGCAGCTTGGCCGTGACCCCGGCCGGTTCACCCCTCCACTTT	-	TRBV5-1	-	TRBJ1-6
CASSYAGTGNWNTEAFF	TGTGCCAGCAGCTACGCCGGGACAGGGAATTGGAACACTGAAGCTTTCTTT	TRBD1	TRBV7-8	-	TRBJ1-1
CASSFGGEYQPQHF	TGTGCCAGTAGTTTCGGGGGCGAGTATCAGCCCCAGCATTTT	-	TRBV19	few	TRBJ1-5
CASSFSSGRAGQFF	TGTGCCAGCAGTTTCTCTAGCGGGAGGGCGGGACAGTTCTTC	TRBD2	TRBV28	-	TRBJ2-1
CASSFGGGADTEAFF	TGTGCCAGCAGCTTTGGAGGGGGCGCGGATACTGAAGCTTTCTTT	TRBD1	TRBV7-3	-	TRBJ1-1